The rows below give T cell receptor beta chains drawn from one sample of a study of blood T cell repertoires in COVID-19. The table came from immunoSEQ multiplex PCR; TCRdb's copy has only in-frame clones and leaves some out. The profile shows about 200,000 clones, about 90% of them singletons. Sequencing was carried out using peripheral blood. These receptors were obtained from a man aged 18-30 years with active or convalescent COVID-19. CDR3s leave out the opening cysteine and the closing phenylalanine or tryptophan. Each record gives: CDR3 protein, V gene, D gene. A D gene is named only where the DNA matches it firmly.

CDR3: ASSVGQGSEAF; V: TRBV9; D: TRBD1
CDR3: ASSDGLRDTGELF; V: TRBV9; D: NA
CDR3: ASGSPGWNQPQH; V: TRBV19; D: NA
CDR3: ASSLEGGTGGAEAF; V: TRBV5-1; D: TRBD1
CDR3: ASSPTQGRTDTQY; V: TRBV18; D: NA
CDR3: AWNLGGVDNSPLH; V: TRBV30; D: NA
CDR3: ASSPVGALGEKLF; V: TRBV18; D: NA
CDR3: ASSRGADGGAF; V: TRBV12-3/TRBV12-4; D: NA
CDR3: ASSPRHRTSYGYT; V: TRBV6-7; D: NA
CDR3: ASSPSGRGTGELF; V: TRBV7-3; D: TRBD2
CDR3: ASVPGQGRSNQPQH; V: TRBV19; D: TRBD1
CDR3: ASSEGEGGNTEAF; V: TRBV2; D: NA
CDR3: ASSTRGDTEAF; V: TRBV4-1; D: TRBD1
CDR3: ASSQGEFSGNTIY; V: TRBV3-1/TRBV3-2; D: NA
CDR3: ASSQTGTGFSYT; V: TRBV13; D: TRBD1
CDR3: ASSQGLAGAGTQY; V: TRBV14; D: TRBD2
CDR3: ASSVTSGRAYEQY; V: TRBV7-9; D: TRBD2
CDR3: ASSLGLGVTHEQY; V: TRBV7-2; D: NA
CDR3: ASSFGGSGNTIY; V: TRBV11-2; D: NA
CDR3: SVRGGPENSPLH; V: TRBV29-1; D: NA
CDR3: ASSINSLIRDTQY; V: TRBV19; D: NA
CDR3: ASSVAGTGFNEQF; V: TRBV9; D: TRBD1
CDR3: ASSKYGRTSGGKSSYNEQF; V: TRBV21-1; D: NA
CDR3: ASSRAGEAYNEQF; V: TRBV4-3; D: TRBD2
CDR3: ASSHGKTGLEYEQF; V: TRBV4-1; D: TRBD1